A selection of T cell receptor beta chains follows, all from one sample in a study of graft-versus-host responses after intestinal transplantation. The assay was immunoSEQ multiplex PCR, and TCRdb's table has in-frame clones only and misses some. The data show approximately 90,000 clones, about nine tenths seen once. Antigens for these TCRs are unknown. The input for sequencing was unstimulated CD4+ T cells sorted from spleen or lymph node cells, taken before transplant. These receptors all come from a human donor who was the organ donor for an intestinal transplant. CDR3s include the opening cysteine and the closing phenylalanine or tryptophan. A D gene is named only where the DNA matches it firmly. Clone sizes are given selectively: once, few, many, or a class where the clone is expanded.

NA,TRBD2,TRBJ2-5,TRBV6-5,TGTGCCAGCAGTTCGGGGGGGACGTACCAAGAGACCCAGTACTTC,CASSSGGTYQETQYF
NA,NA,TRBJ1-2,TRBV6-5,TGTGCCAGCAGTTACACCGGTAGGGGGGGTGGCTACACCTTC,CASSYTGRGGGYTF
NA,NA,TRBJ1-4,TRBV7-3,TGTGCCAGCAGCCACACAGAGGAAAAACTGTTTTTT,CASSHTEEKLFF
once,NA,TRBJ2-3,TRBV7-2,TGTGCCAGCAGCTTGTCAGGGGGCACAGATACGCAGTATTTT,CASSLSGGTDTQYF
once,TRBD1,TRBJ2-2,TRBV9,TGTGCCAGCAGCGCCTCCAGACAGGGGGGGAACACCGGGGAGCTGTTTTTT,CASSASRQGGNTGELFF
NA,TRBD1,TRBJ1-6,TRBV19,TGTGCCAGTAGTCTAACTGGACAGGTCTATAATTCACCCCTCCACTTT,CASSLTGQVYNSPLHF
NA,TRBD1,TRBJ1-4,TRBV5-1,TGCGCCAGCAGCCAAGACAGGGCGGATGAAAAACTGTTTTTT,CASSQDRADEKLFF
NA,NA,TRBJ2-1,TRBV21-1,TGTGCCAGCAGCAAAAAGGGGGCTAGGGACGCCTACAATGAGCAGTTCTTC,CASSKKGARDAYNEQFF
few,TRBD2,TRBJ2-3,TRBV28,TGTGCCAGCAGCCGTAGCGGGGGCCGGCCCACGCAGTATTTT,CASSRSGGRPTQYF
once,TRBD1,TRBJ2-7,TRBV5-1,TGCGCCAGCAGCTTGGGGACAGGGGGCCTCTACGAGCAGTACTTC,CASSLGTGGLYEQYF
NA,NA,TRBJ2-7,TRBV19,TGTGCCAGTAGTATAAGCGGTCCGGGGTCCGAGCAGTACTTC,CASSISGPGSEQYF
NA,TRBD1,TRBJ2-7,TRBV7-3,TGTGCCAGCAGCCCCGCTGCAGGGGGTAGCTACGAGCAGTACTTC,CASSPAAGGSYEQYF
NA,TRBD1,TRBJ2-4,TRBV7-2,TGTGCCAGCAGTTACCGAACAGGGGAGTCGGTGTACTTC,CASSYRTGESVYF
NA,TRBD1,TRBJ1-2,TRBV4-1,TGCGCCAGCAGCCAAGAAAGGGACAGGGGAACAGGGGGCTACACCTTC,CASSQERDRGTGGYTF
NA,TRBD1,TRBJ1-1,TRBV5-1,TGCGCCAGCAGGCTAGGACAGGCGAACACTGAAGCTTTCTTT,CASRLGQANTEAFF
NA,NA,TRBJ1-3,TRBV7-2,TGTGCCAGCGCGCATAGCTCCTCCTCTGGAAACACCATATATTTT,CASAHSSSSGNTIYF
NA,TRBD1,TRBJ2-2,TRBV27,TGTGCCAGCAGTACCTTACAGGGGGCGCATGTCGGGGAGCTGTTTTTT,CASSTLQGAHVGELFF
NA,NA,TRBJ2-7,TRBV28,TGTGCCAGCAGTCCCCCGGGGACAACCCGGGAGCAGTACTTC,CASSPPGTTREQYF
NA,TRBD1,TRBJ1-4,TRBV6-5,TGTGCCAGCAGTTACTCTTACCGGGACAGGGGTGAAAAACTGTTTTTT,CASSYSYRDRGEKLFF
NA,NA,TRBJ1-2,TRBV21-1,TGTGCCAGCAGCAAAGCGATCGACAGCCGGGCCTTCTATGGCTACACCTTC,CASSKAIDSRAFYGYTF
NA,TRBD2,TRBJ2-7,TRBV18,TGTGCCAGCTCACCACGTCGCGGGGGATCCTACGAGCAGTACTTC,CASSPRRGGSYEQYF
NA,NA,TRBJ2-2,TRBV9,TGTGCCAGCAGCGAGGAGGGCCGGGTTGGCACCGGGGAGCTGTTTTTT,CASSEEGRVGTGELFF
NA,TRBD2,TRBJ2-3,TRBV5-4,TGTGCCAGCAGCGCTAGGCTAGCGGGGGCACATGATACGCAGTATTTT,CASSARLAGAHDTQYF
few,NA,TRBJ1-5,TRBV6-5,TGTGCCAGCGGCAGGTCGGGGCAGCCCCAGCATTTT,CASGRSGQPQHF
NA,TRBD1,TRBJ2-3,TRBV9,TGTGCCAGCAGCTTCAACTCCGGGACAGGCAAAGATACGCAGTATTTT,CASSFNSGTGKDTQYF
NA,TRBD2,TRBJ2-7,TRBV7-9,TGTGCCAGCAGCTTAGTAGCGGGATTCGAGCAGTACTTC,CASSLVAGFEQYF
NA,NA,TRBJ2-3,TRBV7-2,TGTGCCAGCAGCCCCCACTATAGCACAGATACGCAGTATTTT,CASSPHYSTDTQYF
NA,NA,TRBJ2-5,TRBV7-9,TGTGCCAGCAGCTTAGCCGGTACGGACTACTCTGAGACCCAGTACTTC,CASSLAGTDYSETQYF
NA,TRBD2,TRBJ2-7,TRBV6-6,TGTGCCAGCAGACTCCCGGGGGGGGCCAACGAACGCGAGCAGTACTTC,CASRLPGGANEREQYF
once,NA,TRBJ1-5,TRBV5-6,TGTGCCAGCAACATCGGGGGGTCCAATCAGCCCCAGCATTTT,CASNIGGSNQPQHF
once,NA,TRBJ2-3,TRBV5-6,TGTGCCAGCAGCTCAACTGGCACAGATACGCAGTATTTT,CASSSTGTDTQYF
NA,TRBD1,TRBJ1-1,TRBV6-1,TGTGCCAGCACCAAGGTTCCAGACAGGGGCACTGAAGCTTTCTTT,CASTKVPDRGTEAFF
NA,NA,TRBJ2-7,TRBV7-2,TGTGCCAGCAGCTTAGCCCGGGCCTACGAGCAGTACTTC,CASSLARAYEQYF
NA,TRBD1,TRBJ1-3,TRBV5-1,TGCGCCAGCAGCTGGGGACAGGGTGGAACCTCTGGAAACACCATATATTTT,CASSWGQGGTSGNTIYF
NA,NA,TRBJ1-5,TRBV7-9,TGTGCCAGCAGCCAAGAGGCCAATCAGCCCCAGCATTTT,CASSQEANQPQHF
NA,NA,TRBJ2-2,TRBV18,TGTGCCAGCTCACCAGAGAGGACCGGGGAGCTGTTTTTT,CASSPERTGELFF
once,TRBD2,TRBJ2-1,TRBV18,TGTGCCAGCTCCGAGAAGGGACTAGAATACAATGAGCAGTTCTTC,CASSEKGLEYNEQFF
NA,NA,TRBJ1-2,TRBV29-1,TGCAGCGTTGAACGGGCAGGGTTTTATGGCTACACCTTC,CSVERAGFYGYTF
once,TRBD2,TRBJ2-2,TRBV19,TGTGCCAGTACCCGACTAAGCGGGAGAAGTACCGGGGAGCTGTTTTTT,CASTRLSGRSTGELFF
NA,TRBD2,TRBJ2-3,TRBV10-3,TGTGCCACCCGGACTAGCGGGGGTAATGGGGTTGATACGCAGTATTTT,CATRTSGGNGVDTQYF
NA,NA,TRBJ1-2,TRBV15,TGTGCCACCAGCAGAGATAATGGGCGCAGTGGCTATGGCTACACCTTC,CATSRDNGRSGYGYTF